The T cell receptor (beta chain) described here comes from a study of blood T cell repertoires in COVID-19. Study-level background: The United States, Italy and Spain supplied acute and convalescent COVID-19 samples.

V gave up 5 bases and J gave up 0 bases; unmatched junction bases: 3. Per germline, CDR1 KGHDR and CDR2 SFDVKD. The CDR3 spans 15 residues. Original data processing: By means of reference gene primer amplification, nucleated cell counts were estimated. The repertoire was sequenced with immunoSEQ multiplex PCR; TCRdb's copy has only in-frame clones and lacks some. V and J calls and clone size are as listed in that table; D and trimming were resolved from the DNA. This sample yields around 220,000 clones, of which around 83% are seen a single time; approximately 8.4% belongs to the top ten. Seattle patient enrollment occurred during active infection, with longitudinal follow-up thereafter.

Sequenced: peripheral blood. This sequence was found in a woman older than 75 with COVID-19, enrolled during active disease. The chain is built from TRBV24-1 and TRBJ2-1; 7 positions agree with TRBD2. CDR3: CATSGGGDSYNEQFF. CDR3 sequence (DNA): TGTGCCACCAGTGGGGGAGGGGACTCCTACAATGAGCAGTTCTTC.